What follows is one T cell receptor (beta chain) and its context. The record originates from a study of T-cell memory formation after mild COVID-19. V was pared by 6 bases and J by 2 bases, with 16 bases between. The CDR3 consists of 16 residues. CDR1 is KGHDR and CDR2 is SFDVKD in the germline V gene. TCR alpha and TCR beta cDNA libraries carrying sample barcodes and UMIs were produced by 5'RACE using constant-segment primers. Each CDR3 protein is one row after TCRdb ran MiXCR on the 5' RACE reads. The repertoire holds fewer than 450,000 distinct CDR3 sequences, with 20% to 25% as singletons. This sequence was found in an adult woman who had mild COVID-19 (a few samples of this study predate the infection). Cell type and time point are not known. The chain recombines TRBV24-1 with TRBJ2-1; maybe TRBD2 (7 bases). The specimen sequenced was PBMCs or a T cell subset sorted from them (not recorded which). The DNA of the CDR3 is TGTGCCACCAGTTGGGGGGGGGCAGGGGCCTACAATGAGCAGTTCTTC. Its protein product is CATSWGGAGAYNEQFF.